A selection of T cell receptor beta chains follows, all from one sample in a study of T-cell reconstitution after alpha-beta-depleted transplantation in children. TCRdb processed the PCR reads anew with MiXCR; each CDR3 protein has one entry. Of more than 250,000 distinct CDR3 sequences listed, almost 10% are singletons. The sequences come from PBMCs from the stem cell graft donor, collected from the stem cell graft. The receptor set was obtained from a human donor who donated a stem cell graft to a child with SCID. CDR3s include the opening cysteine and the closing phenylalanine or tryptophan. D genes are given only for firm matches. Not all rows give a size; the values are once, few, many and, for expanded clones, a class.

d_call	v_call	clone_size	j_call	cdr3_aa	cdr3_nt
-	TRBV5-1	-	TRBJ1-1	CASSLDGGSYREAFF	TGCGCCAGCAGCTTGGATGGGGGAAGTTACCGTGAAGCTTTCTTT
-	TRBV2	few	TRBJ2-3	CASIRDLSTDTQYF	TGTGCCTCTATCCGGGACTTAAGCACAGATACGCAGTATTTT
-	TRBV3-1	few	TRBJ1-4	CASSQDGLEKLFF	TGTGCCAGCAGCCAAGACGGGCTAGAAAAACTGTTTTTT
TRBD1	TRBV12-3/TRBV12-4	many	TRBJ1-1	CASSLLGQGGNTEAFF	TGTGCCAGCAGTTTACTCGGACAGGGCGGGAACACTGAAGCTTTCTTT
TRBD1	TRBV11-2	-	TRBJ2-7	CASSLDMDRGYEQYF	TGTGCCAGCAGCTTAGATATGGACAGGGGCTACGAGCAGTACTTC
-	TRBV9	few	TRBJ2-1	CASSVDGGPYNEQFF	TGTGCCAGCAGCGTAGATGGGGGTCCCTACAATGAGCAGTTCTTC
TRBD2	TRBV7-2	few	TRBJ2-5	CASSSALMGGETQYF	TGTGCCAGCAGCTCGGCCCTAATGGGGGGGGAGACCCAGTACTTC
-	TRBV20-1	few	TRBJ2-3	CSARLEGADTQYF	TGCAGTGCTAGATTGGAGGGGGCAGATACGCAGTATTTT
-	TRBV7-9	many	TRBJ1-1	CASSFSGTPEAFF	TGTGCCAGCAGCTTTTCAGGGACTCCTGAAGCTTTCTTT
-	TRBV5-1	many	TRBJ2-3	CASSLMESSTDTQYF	TGCGCCAGCAGCTTAATGGAAAGTAGCACAGATACGCAGTATTTT
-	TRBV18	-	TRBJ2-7	CASSPFSGEQYF	TGTGCCAGCTCACCCTTTTCAGGCGAGCAGTACTTC
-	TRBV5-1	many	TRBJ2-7	CASSLIGNEQYF	TGCGCCAGCAGCTTGATCGGGAACGAGCAGTACTTC
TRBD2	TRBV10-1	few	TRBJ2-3	CASSGSGSTSRTDTQYF	TGCGCCAGCAGTGGCTCGGGGTCGACTAGCCGAACAGATACGCAGTATTTT
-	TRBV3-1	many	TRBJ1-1	CASSQRGRLKNTEAFF	TGTGCCAGCAGCCAGAGGGGACGCCTGAAAAACACTGAAGCTTTCTTT
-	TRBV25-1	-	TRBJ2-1	CASDAYNEQFF	TGTGCCAGCGACGCTTACAATGAGCAGTTCTTC
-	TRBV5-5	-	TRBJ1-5	CASSLEDDGNQPQHF	TGTGCCAGCAGCTTGGAGGACGACGGCAATCAGCCCCAGCATTTT
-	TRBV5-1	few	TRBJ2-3	CASSHNTDTQYF	TGCGCCAGCAGCCACAACACAGATACGCAGTATTTT
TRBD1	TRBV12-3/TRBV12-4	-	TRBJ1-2	CASTPGGGNGYTF	TGTGCCAGCACCCCAGGGGGCGGGAATGGCTACACCTTC
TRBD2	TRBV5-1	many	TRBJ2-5	CASNRWGLYQETQYF	TGCGCCAGCAACCGGTGGGGACTATACCAAGAGACCCAGTACTTC
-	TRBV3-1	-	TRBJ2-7	CASSQDPAGSLGEQYF	TGTGCCAGCAGCCAAGACCCCGCGGGGTCGCTGGGCGAGCAGTACTTC
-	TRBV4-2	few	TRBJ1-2	CASSQEGMGGSYGYTF	TGTGCCAGCAGCCAAGAGGGGATGGGGGGCAGTTATGGCTACACCTTC
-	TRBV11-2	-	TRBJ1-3	CASSRYISGNTIYF	TGTGCCAGCAGCCGTTACATCTCTGGAAACACCATATATTTT
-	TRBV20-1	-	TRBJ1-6	CSAGLGRDSPLHF	TGCAGTGCTGGGTTGGGTCGGGATTCACCCCTCCACTTT
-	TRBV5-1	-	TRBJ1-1	CASSFESSTEALF	TGCGCCAGCAGCTTTGAGAGTTCCACTGAAGCTCTCTTT
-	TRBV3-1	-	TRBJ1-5	CASSQFIGSNQPQHF	TGTGCCAGCAGCCAATTCATCGGTAGCAATCAGCCCCAGCATTTT
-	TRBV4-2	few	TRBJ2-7	CASRTVEGSYEQYF	TGTGCCAGCAGGACGGTAGAAGGTTCCTACGAGCAGTACTTC
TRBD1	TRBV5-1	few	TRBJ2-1	CASSLGGQGNEQFF	TGCGCCAGCAGCCTAGGGGGACAGGGCAATGAGCAGTTCTTC
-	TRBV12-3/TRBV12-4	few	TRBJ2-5	CASSLPGDGTQYF	TGTGCCAGCAGTTTGCCAGGGGATGGGACCCAGTACTTC
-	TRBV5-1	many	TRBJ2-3	CASSISTDTQYF	TGCGCCAGCAGCATCAGCACAGATACGCAGTATTTT
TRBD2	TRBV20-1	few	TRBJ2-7	CSATGTRNIYEQYF	TGCAGTGCAACTGGGACTAGAAACATCTACGAGCAGTACTTC
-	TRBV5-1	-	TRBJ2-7	CASSLEEGAFYEQYF	TGCGCCAGCAGCTTGGAGGAGGGGGCTTTTTACGAGCAGTACTTC
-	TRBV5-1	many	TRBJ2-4	CASSLAPGPQNIQYF	TGCGCCAGCAGCTTGGCCCCAGGGCCCCAAAACATTCAGTACTTC
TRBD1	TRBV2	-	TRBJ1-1	CASTGGVPEAFF	TGTGCCAGCACAGGGGGAGTTCCTGAAGCTTTCTTT
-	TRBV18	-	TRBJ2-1	CASSPRAKISYNEQFF	TGTGCCAGCTCACCAAGGGCTAAAATCTCCTACAATGAGCAGTTCTTC
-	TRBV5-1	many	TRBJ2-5	CASSIGTFQETQYF	TGCGCCAGCAGCATCGGGACCTTCCAAGAGACCCAGTACTTC
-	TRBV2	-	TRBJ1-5	CASSVTVDQPQHF	TGTGCCAGCAGTGTGACTGTTGATCAGCCCCAGCATTTT
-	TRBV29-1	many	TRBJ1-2	CSVGGLYGYTF	TGCAGCGTTGGTGGCTTATATGGCTACACCTTC
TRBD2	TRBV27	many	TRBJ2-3	CASSSPMTSGGEGGTQYF	TGTGCCAGCAGTTCACCAATGACTAGCGGGGGCGAGGGGGGTACGCAGTATTTT
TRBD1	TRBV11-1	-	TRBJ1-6	CASSQTGGLDSPLHF	TGTGCCAGCAGCCAAACAGGGGGCTTGGATTCACCCCTCCACTTT
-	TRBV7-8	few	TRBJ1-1	CASSYNWGEAFF	TGTGCCAGCAGCTATAATTGGGGTGAAGCTTTCTTT